This entry describes one T cell receptor (beta chain). Its antigen remains unidentified. This entry comes from a study of shared clonotypes between healthy human individuals. Study overall: Three plates were used per donor for CD4 naive, three for CD4 memory, two for CD8 naive and one for CD8 memory.

Study results and limitations: It was the few donors that limited the genetic and exposure-history diversity represented. On the whole, naive subsets had larger estimated richness than memory subsets had.

Assay used: immunoSEQ multiplex PCR; TCRdb lists only in-frame clones, some missing. The sample has approximately 2,000,000 clones, 92% seen once; the top ten hold about 0.41%. The CDR3 extends over 14 amino acids. Germline CDR1 is SGHRS and CDR2 is YFSETQ. V lost 0 bases and J lost 6, with 11 bases in between. This clonotype was sampled from a man aged 18 to 29 in good health. Some clones in this sample may be carry-over from other donors' samples. The chain joins TRBV5-1 to TRBJ2-3; D call uncertain. The sample was naive CD4+ T cells from PBMCs. The subset was: CD45RA+ positively selected. CDR3 protein: CASSLDKSIDTQYF. In DNA, the CDR3 is TGCGCCAGCAGCTTGGATAAGAGCATTGATACGCAGTATTTT.